These 26 T cell receptor beta chains share one sample of origin, sequenced in a study of beta chain features in type 1 diabetes. Every bit of the isolated RNA underwent reverse transcription, so sequencing read expressed TCRB transcripts. Measured with immunoSEQ multiplex PCR; TCRdb has only the in-frame clones, and not every one. The sample holds under 350,000 clones, 7.5% to 9.5% seen once. The sequenced sample was central memory CD4+ T cells from blood. The receptor set was obtained from a woman aged 18-29 years in good health.

The CDR3 is CASSLSQGAYEQYV. The DNA of the CDR3 is TGTGCCAGCAGCTTATCCCAGGGGGCCTACGAGCAGTACGTC. V usage is TRBV7-2 and J usage is TRBJ2-7, with 7 bases aligning to TRBD1. After removal of 2 bases from V and 2 bases from J, the junction contained 3 bases not matched to a gene. This CDR3 has 14 residues. Germline V gene lookup returns CDR1 SGHTA and CDR2 FQGNSA.

Only a few counts were recorded for this clone. The chain recombines TRBV6-5 with TRBJ2-5; either TRBD1 or TRBD2 may supply D (6 bases each). The J call may be incorrect, as the DNA end agrees better with TRBJ2-7. The length of the CDR3 is 15 residues. The germline CDR1 and CDR2 sequences are MNHEY and SVGAGI. Here the CDR3 reads CASRSEGGNTYEQYF. The CDR3, as DNA: TGTGCCAGCAGAAGCGAGGGGGGCAACACCTACGAGCAGTACTTC.

This chain connects TRBV27 to TRBJ1-5; D might be TRBD1 (5 bases). V was shortened by 10 bases and J by 3 bases, with 16 bases between the two germline ends. This CDR3 has 14 amino acids. Germline V CDR1 and CDR2: MNHEY, SMNVEV (reference sequence). The CDR3 region is CATRGSRDNQPQHF. The CDR3 DNA reads TGTGCCACTCGGGGCAGTAGGGACAATCAGCCCCAGCATTTT.

V and J are TRBV6-5 and TRBJ1-1; 9 bases are a match to TRBD1. The V and J ends lost 4 bases and 7 bases, in that order; junction bases with no gene match: 4. The CDR3 length is 13 residues. Germline assignment: CDR1 MNHEY and CDR2 SVGAGI. CDR3 loop: CASSLAGQGEAFF. In nucleotides, the CDR3 is TGTGCCAGCAGTTTAGCGGGACAGGGTGAAGCTTTCTTT.

This clone was detected many times. This chain uses TRBV2 with TRBJ1-2; D unresolved. Germline CDR1 reads SNHLY; CDR2 reads FYNNEI. The length of the CDR3 is 13 residues. V was trimmed by 3 bases and J by 4 bases, leaving 9 bases between them. In DNA form, the CDR3 reads TGTGCCAGCAGTGACACAGAAAGCTATGGCTACACCTTC. Protein sequence: CASSDTESYGYTF. Drawing the rest from reference TRBV2 and TRBJ1-2, the complete variable domain is EPEVTQTPSHQVTQMGQEVILRCVPISNHLYFYWYRQILGQKVEFLVSFYNNEISEKSEIFDDQFSVERPDGSNFTLKIRSTKLEDSAMYFCASSDTESYGYTFGSGTRLTVV.

The DNA of the CDR3 is TGTGCCAGCAGTCCCCGGACAGGGGCCAACGTCCTGACTTTC. Encoded protein: CASSPRTGANVLTF. The chain recombines TRBV27 with TRBJ2-6; D possibly corresponds to TRBD1 (5 bases). V lost 5 bases and J 4 bases, leaving 9 bases between the germline ends. The CDR3 spans 14 residues. Germline V gives CDR1 MNHEY, CDR2 SMNVEV (reference sequence). The full variable domain, rest sourced from reference TRBV27 and TRBJ2-6, is EAQVTQNPRYLITVTGKKLTVTCSQNMNHEYMSWYRQDPGLGLRQIYYSMNVEVTDKGDVPEGYKVSRKEKRNFPLILESPSPNQTSLYFCASSPRTGANVLTFGAGSRLTVL.

This clone appeared many times. The chain couples TRBV10-3 to TRBJ2-3; possibly TRBD2 for D (7 bases). V lost 4 bases and J 4 bases, leaving 9 bases between the germline ends. In germline, CDR1 is ENHRY, CDR2 SYGVKD. There are 13 residues in the CDR3. The chain's CDR3 is CAISAGGPDTQYF. The CDR3 DNA follows: TGTGCCATCAGTGCGGGGGGCCCAGATACGCAGTATTTT.

V usage is TRBV7-9 and J usage is TRBJ2-7; tentative D call: TRBD1 (6 bases). This CDR3 has 16 amino acids. Germline V gives CDR1 SEHNR, CDR2 FQNEAQ (reference sequence). The V end was cut by 4 bases, the J end by 0 bases, with 16 bases between. In DNA, the CDR3 is TGTGCCAGCAGCTCGAAATTCCGGGACAACTCCTACGAGCAGTACTTC. It translates to CASSSKFRDNSYEQYF. The complete variable domain, with remaining parts taken from reference TRBV7-9 and TRBJ2-7, reads DTGVSQNPRHKITKRGQNVTFRCDPISEHNRLYWYRQTLGQGPEFLTYFQNEAQLEKSRLLSDRFSAERPKGSFSTLEIQRTEQGDSAMYLCASSSKFRDNSYEQYFGPGTRLTVT.

This clone came up a few times. The chain recombines TRBV30 with TRBJ1-5; no clear D. This CDR3 is 13 amino acids long. V was shortened by 0 bases and J by 4 bases, with 7 bases between the two germline ends. Germline V CDR1 and CDR2: GTSNPN, SVGIG (reference sequence). The CDR3 nucleotides read TGTGCCTGGAGTGTGACGGGGAATCAGCCCCAGCATTTT. Protein sequence: CAWSVTGNQPQHF. Drawing the rest from reference TRBV30 and TRBJ1-5, the complete variable domain is SQTIHQWPATLVQPVGSPLSLECTVEGTSNPNLYWYRQAAGRGLQLLFYSVGIGQISSEVPQNLSASRPQDRQFILSSKKLLLSDSGFYLCAWSVTGNQPQHFGDGTRLSIL.

V is TRBV30 and J is TRBJ2-1; D not certain. Germline V gene data show CDR1 as GTSNPN and CDR2 as SVGIG (reference sequence). V lost 4 bases to trimming and J lost 5 bases, with 15 bases between them. The CDR3 is 14 amino acids. The CDR3: CAWIEPLADNEQFF. CDR3 bases: TGTGCCTGGATAGAGCCCCTGGCGGACAATGAGCAGTTCTTC.

This clone has only a few counts. The chain links TRBV4-1 to TRBJ2-2; maybe TRBD1 (5 bases). Germline loops: CDR1 MGHRA, CDR2 YSYEKL. This CDR3 has 15 residues. V lost 5 bases, J lost 5 bases, and 15 bases lay in between. The CDR3, as DNA: TGCGCCAGCAGCAATATTAGGACACGGACCGGGGAGCTGTTTTTT. Residues: CASSNIRTRTGELFF.

Many counts were recorded for this clone. The CDR3 DNA sequence: TGTGCCAGCACCCGTAGACAGATGAACACTGAAGCTTTCTTT. It yields the protein CASTRRQMNTEAFF. This chain uses TRBV6-6 with TRBJ1-1; maybe TRBD1 (5 bases). CDR3 length: 14 amino acids. Deletions cut 7 bases from V and 0 bases from J, with 12 bases between. CDR1 and CDR2 from the germline V gene are MNHNY and SVGAGI (reference sequence).

The V gene is TRBV13, the J gene TRBJ2-7; tentatively, D is TRBD2 (5 bases). Looked up from germline, CDR1 is PRHDT and CDR2 is FYEKMQ (reference sequence). The V gene lost 3 bases and the J gene lost 3 bases, with 15 bases spanning the gap. CDR3 length: 15 residues. The CDR3 nucleotides read TGTGCCAGCAGCTTGCGCCCGGGATCAGTCTACGAGCAGTACTTC. Translation: CASSLRPGSVYEQYF.

This clone has ten or more counts. V is TRBV19 and J is TRBJ2-1; 9 bases agree with TRBD1. V gave up 4 bases and J gave up 2 bases; unmatched junction bases: 6. This CDR3 region has 16 residues. Germline V gives CDR1 LNHDA, CDR2 SQIVND (reference sequence). CDR3: CASSTLDRGTYNEQFF. The CDR3 DNA reads TGTGCCAGTAGTACCTTGGACAGGGGTACCTACAATGAGCAGTTCTTC. The variable domain in full, with the rest retrieved from reference TRBV19 and TRBJ2-1, is DGGITQSPKYLFRKEGQNVTLSCEQNLNHDAMYWYRQDPGQGLRLIYYSQIVNDFQKGDIAEGYSVSREKKESFPLTVTSAQKNPTAFYLCASSTLDRGTYNEQFFGPGTRLTVL.

The V call is TRBV5-8, the J call TRBJ1-1; no reliable D call. The CDR3 is 13 residues long. Trimming removed 2 bases from V and 4 bases from J, with 9 bases in between. The germline CDR1 and CDR2 sequences are SGHTS and YDEGEE. Here the CDR3 reads CASSFEDGTEAFF. The DNA of the CDR3 is TGTGCCAGCAGCTTCGAGGACGGCACTGAAGCTTTCTTT. Filled out from reference TRBV5-8 and TRBJ1-1, the complete variable domain reads EAGVTQSPTHLIKTRGQQATLRCSPISGHTSVYWYQQALGLGLQFLLWYDEGEERNRGNFPPRFSGRQFPNYSSELNVNALELEDSALYLCASSFEDGTEAFFGQGTRLTVV.

In this sample, this clone turned up many times. This rearrangement joins TRBV4-2 to TRBJ2-3, with TRBD2 identical over 10 bases. Trimming took 1 base from V and 2 from J; bases not matched to a gene: 6. Germline loops: CDR1 LGHNA, CDR2 YNFKEQ. There are 17 residues in the CDR3. The CDR3 DNA reads as TGTGCCAGCAGCCAAGGCCTAGCGGGGGCCCTCACAGATACGCAGTATTTT. This encodes CASSQGLAGALTDTQYF.

This clone was found a few times. As DNA, the CDR3 is TGCAGCGTCCAGAGGGACGGTCATTACGAGCAGTACTTC. Translating gives CSVQRDGHYEQYF. This chain joins TRBV29-1 and TRBJ2-7; D might be TRBD1 or TRBD2, each matching 5 bases. Per germline, CDR1 SQVTM and CDR2 ANQGSEA. Trimming took 6 bases from V and 4 from J, leaving 16 bases between them. The CDR3 runs 13 residues.

CDR3 DNA: TGTGCCATCAGTTCGTCGGCGGGTGAGCAGTTCTTC. This sequence encodes CAISSSAGEQFF. V is TRBV10-3 and J is TRBJ2-1, with TRBD2 as a possible D gene (5 bases). Trimming pared 5 bases from V and 9 bases from J, leaving 11 bases between. CDR3 length: 12 amino acids. Germline lookup yields CDR1 ENHRY and CDR2 SYGVKD.

This clone was seen repeatedly, ten times or more. The gene calls are TRBV10-2 and TRBJ2-1, with D maybe TRBD2 (5 bases). CDR1 is WSHSY and CDR2 is SAAADI in the germline V gene. Trimming cost V 6 bases and J 4 bases, with 10 bases left between them. The CDR3 covers 13 residues. CDR3 DNA: TGCGCCAGCAGCAAGGACTGGTACAATGAGCAGTTCTTC. This codes for CASSKDWYNEQFF.

The CDR3 loop is CASSPWGPSTDTQYF. Here the CDR3 DNA reads TGTGCCAGCTCACCTTGGGGGCCTAGCACAGATACGCAGTATTTT. The gene calls are TRBV18 and TRBJ2-3; D might be TRBD1 (6 bases). The V end was cut by 3 bases, the J end by 0 bases, with 10 bases between. The CDR3 sequence is 15 residues long. The germline CDR1 and CDR2 sequences are KGHSH and LQKENI.

This rearrangement joins TRBV5-4 to TRBJ2-7, with D perhaps TRBD1 (5 bases). The CDR3 covers 13 residues. Per germline, CDR1 SGHNT and CDR2 YYREEE (reference sequence). Trimming shortened V by 1 base and J by 8 bases, and 13 bases separated the two germline ends. The CDR3 region has the DNA TGTGCCAGCAGCTTGTCAGGGTCCCAGAAGCAGTACGTC. It specifies CASSLSGSQKQYV.

V gene TRBV4-3 combines with J gene TRBJ1-2; D ambiguous. Germline assignment: CDR1 LGHNA and CDR2 YSLEER. The CDR3 runs 14 residues. Between the trimmed V and J ends, which lost 0 bases and 8 bases, there was a span of 13 bases. CDR3 nucleotide sequence: TGCGCCAGCAGCCAAGACAGGACGCACCGGGGCTACACCTTC. This codes for CASSQDRTHRGYTF.

J is TRBJ2-5 and V is TRBV7-2, with a possible D match to TRBD2 (5 bases). Germline CDR1 SGHTA, CDR2 FQGNSA. V dropped 5 bases and J dropped 2 bases, with 18 bases sitting between them. The CDR3 covers 16 residues. As DNA, the CDR3 is TGTGCCAGCAGCGCAGCCGGGAAAGGGCTGCAAGAGACCCAGTACTTC. Translating gives CASSAAGKGLQETQYF.

This clone was seen a handful of times. This may stem from a read error, because a much larger clone lies one nucleotide away. The chain joins TRBV6-1 to TRBJ2-1; D gene ambiguous. The CDR3 is 11 amino acids. Trimming removed 6 bases from V and 4 bases from J, with 4 bases in between. Germline V CDR1 and CDR2: MNHNS, SASEGT. For the CDR3, the DNA is TGTGCCAGCAGGGCTTACAATGAGCAGTTCTTC. It encodes CASRAYNEQFF.

This clone was seen many times. The chain carries TRBV7-8 and TRBJ1-2; D uncertain. Germline CDR1 is SGHVS and CDR2 is FQNEAQ. CDR3 length: 12 residues. Deletions cut 5 bases from V and 8 bases from J, with 12 bases between. CDR3 residues: CASSPQLGGYTF. The CDR3 bases are TGTGCCAGCAGCCCCCAATTGGGAGGCTACACCTTC.

This clone showed up just a few times. V usage is TRBV14 and J usage is TRBJ2-4; 9 nucleotides agree with TRBD1. Trimming removed 1 base from V and 2 bases from J; junction bases left unmatched: 3. Per germline, CDR1 SGHDN and CDR2 FVKESK. The CDR3 runs to 16 residues. The CDR3 spells CASSQAGTGSKNIQYF. Written as DNA, the CDR3 is TGTGCCAGCAGCCAAGCAGGGACAGGGTCCAAAAACATTCAGTACTTC.